The clone carrying this TCR beta chain was seen many times. What it binds is unknown. These data originate in a study of spatial heterogeneity in lung cancer. Study as a whole: A unique TCR and UMI combination showed up more than ten times in raw reads, on average. Notes on the study in general: Circulating ubiquitous expanded tumor TCRs were observed more frequently at resection than at follow-up.

Germline V gene sequence: CDR1 SEHNR, CDR2 FQNEAQ (reference sequence). This CDR3 contains 13 residues. Trimming shortened V by 0 bases and J by 10 bases, and 9 bases separated the two germline ends. Time point meaning: sample taken at primary tumor resection. Whole RNA came from tumor, nontumor lung or frozen PBMC and was sequenced without being sorted. Samples came from 72 TRACERx patients with untreated early-stage lung cancer. TCRdb recomputed calls from the 5' RACE reads with MiXCR, one row per CDR3 protein. Of more than 80,000 distinct CDR3 sequences in the sample, 12% were seen once. V gene TRBV7-9 combines with J gene TRBJ2-2; TRBD1 is a possible D gene (5 bases). The clonotype comes from a male donor with early-stage non-small cell lung cancer. The specimen was PBMCs, collected at surgery. The CDR3 bases are TGTGCCAGCAGCTTAGCTTGGGGCACGGAGCTGTTTTTT. Translating it yields CASSLAWGTELFF.